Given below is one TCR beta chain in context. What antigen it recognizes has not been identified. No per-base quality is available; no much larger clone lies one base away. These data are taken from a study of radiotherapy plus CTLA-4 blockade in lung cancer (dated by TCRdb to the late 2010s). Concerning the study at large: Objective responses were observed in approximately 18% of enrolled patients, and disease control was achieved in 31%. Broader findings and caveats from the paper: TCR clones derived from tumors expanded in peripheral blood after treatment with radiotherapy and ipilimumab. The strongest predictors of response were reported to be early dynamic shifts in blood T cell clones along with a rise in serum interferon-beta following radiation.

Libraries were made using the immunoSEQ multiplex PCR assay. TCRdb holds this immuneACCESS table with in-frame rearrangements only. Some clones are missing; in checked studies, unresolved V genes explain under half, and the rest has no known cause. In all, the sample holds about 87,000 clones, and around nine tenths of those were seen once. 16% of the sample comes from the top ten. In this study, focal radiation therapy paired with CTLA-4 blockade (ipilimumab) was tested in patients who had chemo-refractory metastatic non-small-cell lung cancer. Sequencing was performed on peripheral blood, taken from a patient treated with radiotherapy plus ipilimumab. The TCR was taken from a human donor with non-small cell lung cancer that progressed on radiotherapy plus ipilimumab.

The CDR3 region reads CASSPAGTSGADTQYF. The DNA reads as follows: TGTGCCAGCAGTCCCGCCGGGACTAGCGGGGCAGATACGCAGTATTTT. The V and J genes are TRBV27 and TRBJ2-3, with 13 bases in between that match TRBD2. CDR1 and CDR2 are read off the germline V gene (reference sequence) as MNHEY and SMNVEV. The germline V and J ends show losses of 5 bases and 4 bases respectively, and no gene match explains 6 bases of the junction. The CDR3 covers 16 residues, taking in both the cysteine and the phenylalanine. Just CDR3 DNA is preserved here, 48 bases in frame from base 1.